This T cell receptor (beta chain) was profiled in a study of T cell responses to AZD1222 COVID-19 vaccine. Profiled with immunoSEQ multiplex PCR; TCRdb holds only in-frame clones, not every one. The repertoire holds some 140,000 clones, with 75% to 90% as singletons. The V gene lost 5 bases and the J gene lost 2 bases, with 16 bases spanning the gap. Germline V gives CDR1 LNHNV, CDR2 YYDKDF (reference sequence). The CDR3 spans 15 residues. The V and J genes are TRBV15 and TRBJ2-7; no clear D gene. This receptor was taken from an adult in good health. Sequencing used peripheral blood, obtained on day 0 of AZD1222 vaccination. The CDR3 loop reads CATSEPGDEPYEQYF. CDR3 sequence (DNA): TGTGCCACCAGCGAACCCGGAGATGAGCCCTACGAGCAGTACTTC. Together with reference TRBV15 and TRBJ2-7, the CDR3 gives the full variable domain: DAMVIQNPRYQVTQFGKPVTLSCSQTLNHNVMYWYQQKSSQAPKLLFHYYDKDFNNEADTPDNFQSRRPNTSFCFLDIRSPGLGDTAMYLCATSEPGDEPYEQYFGPGTRLTVT.